The 17 T cell receptor beta chains given below trace back to one sample, sequenced in a study of CD8+CD57+ T cells in acquired aplastic anemia. It was genomic DNA that served as the template for profiling TCR beta VDJ and CDR3. TCRdb fed the reads into MiXCR, producing one record per CDR3 protein. The table has around 200,000 distinct CDR3 sequences, around 60% seen once. Sequences were obtained from sorted CD4+, CD8+, or CD8+CD57+ T cells (not recorded which) from PBMCs. These receptors all come from a human donor in good health.

The rearrangement joins TRBV20-1 to TRBJ2-1; D ambiguous. V was pared by 3 bases and J by 6 bases, with 9 bases between. CDR3 size: 12 residues. Germline loops: CDR1 DFQATT, CDR2 SNEGSKA (reference sequence). CDR3 loop: CSASTSPNEQFF. DNA for the CDR3: TGCAGTGCTAGCACTTCCCCCAATGAGCAGTTCTTC.

This clonotype has at least ten counts. This rearrangement joins TRBV5-8 to TRBJ1-1, with 7 bases aligning to TRBD1. With V trimmed by 4 bases and J by 1 base, 7 bases remained unmatched. Germline lookup yields CDR1 SGHTS and CDR2 YDEGEE. The CDR3 length is 15 residues. The CDR3 here is CASSLPQGSNTEAFF. CDR3 bases: TGTGCCAGCAGCCTACCACAGGGGTCGAACACTGAAGCTTTCTTT.

This clonotype has a count of ten or more. The V call is TRBV5-1, the J call TRBJ1-1, with D unresolved. CDR3 length equals 11 residues. Trimming removed 5 bases from V and 3 bases from J, with 5 bases in between. CDR1 and CDR2 (germline): SGHRS, YFSETQ. In nucleotides, the CDR3 is TGCGCCAGCAGTATGGACACTGAAGCTTTCTTT. Its translation is CASSMDTEAFF.

This clonotype is a singleton in its sample. V gene TRBV20-1 combines with J gene TRBJ1-3, with D tentatively TRBD1 (6 bases). The V end was cut by 6 bases, the J end by 5 bases, with 14 bases between. The CDR3 has 13 residues. Germline CDR1 and CDR2: DFQATT and SNEGSKA (reference sequence). CDR3 region: CSAKDRLRNTIYF. CDR3 nucleotide sequence: TGCAGTGCCAAAGACAGGCTGCGAAACACCATATATTTT.

This sequence joins TRBV7-2 and TRBJ2-2; the D is unclear. CDR1 is SGHTA, CDR2 FQGNSA, per germline. The CDR3 has 14 residues. V lost 5 bases and J 1 base, leaving 8 bases between the germline ends. DNA of the CDR3: TGTGCCAGCAGCGACCTCAGGAACACCGGGGAGCTGTTTTTT. Its translation is CASSDLRNTGELFF.

This clonotype was recorded at least ten times. This chain joins TRBV12-3 or TRBV12-4 and TRBJ2-7; TRBD2 aligns across 13 bases. The CDR3 runs to 15 residues. With 5 bases clipped from V and 6 bases from J, the junction kept 7 bases outside the gene matches. The CDR3 DNA follows: TGTGCCAGCAGTGCCCCGACTAGCGGGAGGCTCGAGCAGTACTTC. Translated: CASSAPTSGRLEQYF.

This clonotype appeared many times. The gene calls are TRBV11-3 and TRBJ2-1; 8 positions match TRBD2. Unmatched junction bases numbered 5, after V lost 5 bases and J lost 2 bases. Germline V gene sequence: CDR1 SGHNT, CDR2 YENEEA. The CDR3 contains 15 residues. CDR3 nucleotides: TGTGCCAGCAGCGCCACTAGCGGACCCTACAATGAGCAGTTCTTC. It specifies CASSATSGPYNEQFF.

A remark on this clonotype: Compared with germline, one end of the junction differs, possibly owing to a read error. The genes are TRBV5-8 and TRBJ2-1; a possible D gene is TRBD2 (5 bases). Germline values: CDR1 SGHTS, CDR2 YDEGEE. CDR3 length equals 12 residues. CDR3: CASTGNYNDQFF. CDR3 nucleotide sequence: TGTGCCAGCACGGGGAATTACAATGATCAGTTCTTC.

As concerns this clonotype: A junction end diverges from the germline sequence, so it may reflect a read error. This chain links TRBV7-9 with TRBJ1-5; D is undetermined. The CDR3 has 14 residues. Germline CDR1 and CDR2: SEHNR and FQNEAQ (reference sequence). The CDR3 coding sequence is TGTACCAGCAGCTTAGGCAGGACGGATCAGCCCCAGCATTTT. This sequence encodes CTSSLGRTDQPQHF. The complete variable domain, with remaining parts taken from reference TRBV7-9 and TRBJ1-5, reads DTGVSQNPRHKITKRGQNVTFRCDPISEHNRLYWYRQTLGQGPEFLTYFQNEAQLEKSRLLSDRFSAERPKGSFSTLEIQRTEQGDSAMYLCTSSLGRTDQPQHFGDGTRLSIL.

The CDR3 sequence: CAISGAIPSGSTEQFF. CDR3 DNA sequence: TGTGCCATCAGTGGGGCAATTCCATCGGGTAGCACTGAGCAGTTCTTC. The chain combines TRBV10-3 with TRBJ2-1; D uncertain. Germline CDR1 and CDR2: ENHRY and SYGVKD. V was shortened by 4 bases and J by 9 bases, with 22 bases between the two germline ends. CDR3 length: 16 amino acids.

This chain connects TRBV5-1 to TRBJ2-1; 14 bases fit TRBD2. This CDR3 has 17 amino acids. The V segment lost 4 bases and the J segment 2 bases; nucleotides outside the gene matches: 5. From germline, CDR1 is SGHRS and CDR2 YFSETQ. Here the CDR3 reads CASSLGLAGGTYNEQFF. CDR3 DNA: TGCGCCAGCAGCCTAGGACTAGCGGGGGGCACCTACAATGAGCAGTTCTTC.

This chain links TRBV7-2 with TRBJ2-1; 9 nucleotides line up with TRBD2. V trimming: 8 bases; J trimming: 4 bases; junction bases outside the gene matches: 3. This CDR3 is built from 13 residues. Germline CDR1 and CDR2: SGHTA and FQGNSA. The CDR3 nucleotides are TGTGCCAGCGGCGGGAGGGCGTACAATGAGCAGTTCTTC. Its translation: CASGGRAYNEQFF.

This clonotype was counted at least ten times. The rearrangement uses TRBV2 and TRBJ1-1; D unclear. Germline CDR1 SNHLY, CDR2 FYNNEI. V shed 1 base and J shed 8 bases, with 8 bases lying between them. The CDR3 is 12 residues long. The CDR3 nucleotides are TGTGCCAGCAGTGAAGGTTGGGTGGAAGCTTTCTTT. Amino acid sequence: CASSEGWVEAFF.

The chain recombines TRBV6-6 with TRBJ2-2, with 16 bases lining up with TRBD2. Germline values: CDR1 MNHNY, CDR2 SVGAGI (reference sequence). Trimming removed 2 bases from V and 8 bases from J; junction bases left unmatched: 11. The CDR3 covers 19 residues. CDR3 sequence reads: CASSYLGTSGRAWGGELFF. The CDR3 nucleotides are TGTGCCAGCAGTTACCTGGGGACTAGCGGGAGGGCTTGGGGGGGGGAGCTGTTTTTT.

Worth noting for this clonotype: The conserved closing phenylalanine or tryptophan is absent in this CDR3, likely reflecting a read error. V usage is TRBV9 and J usage is TRBJ2-7; D is uncertain. This CDR3 is built from 14 residues. Germline values: CDR1 SGDLS, CDR2 YYNGEE. Trimming shortened V by 0 bases and J by 6 bases, and 13 bases separated the two germline ends. The CDR3 is CASSVEGIAFEQYL. CDR3 DNA: TGTGCCAGCAGCGTAGAAGGTATCGCCTTCGAGCAGTACCTC.

The chain links TRBV20-1 to TRBJ2-5, with 12 bases matching TRBD2. The CDR3 spans 15 residues. Germline CDR1 DFQATT, CDR2 SNEGSKA (reference sequence). With 6 bases clipped from V and 3 bases from J, the junction kept 8 bases outside the gene matches. This CDR3 reads CSAVTSGGRKETQYF. The CDR3 DNA is TGCAGTGCGGTGACTAGCGGGGGCCGCAAAGAGACCCAGTACTTC.

This chain connects TRBV10-3 to TRBJ2-3; a possible D gene is TRBD2 (7 bases). From germline, CDR1 is ENHRY and CDR2 SYGVKD. The V end lost 5 bases, the J end lost 0 bases, and 15 bases lay between the germline ends. This CDR3 region has 16 residues. CDR3 coding DNA: TGTGCCATCAGTAGGGGGGGGACAATTAGCACAGATACGCAGTATTTT. Translated: CAISRGGTISTDTQYF.